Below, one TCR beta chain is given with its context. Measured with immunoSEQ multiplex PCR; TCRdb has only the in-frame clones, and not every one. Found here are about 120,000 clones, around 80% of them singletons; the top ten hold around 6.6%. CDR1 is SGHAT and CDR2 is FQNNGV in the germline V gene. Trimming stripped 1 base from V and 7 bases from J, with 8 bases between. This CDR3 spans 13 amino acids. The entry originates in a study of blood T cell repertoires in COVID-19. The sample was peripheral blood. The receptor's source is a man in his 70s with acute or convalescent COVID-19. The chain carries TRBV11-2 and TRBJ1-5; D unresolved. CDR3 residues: CASSLAWQQPQHF. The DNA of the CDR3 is TGTGCCAGCAGCTTAGCCTGGCAGCAGCCCCAGCATTTT.